The present T cell receptor (beta chain) was sequenced within a study of shared clonotypes between healthy human individuals. Whole-study results and caveats: Sampling covered nothing but blood. Tissue TCR repertoires likely differ from those found in blood.

Naive CD8 populations comprised CD45RO-negative cells positively selected for CCR7, excluding terminally differentiated effector memory CD45RA+ cells. Regarding this clone: Its specificity is not known.

The V and J ends lost 3 bases and 7 bases, in that order; junction bases with no gene match: 27. CDR3 length: 20 residues. Germline-derived CDR1 and CDR2 are MDHEN and SYDVKM. Clones were read by immunoSEQ multiplex PCR, and TCRdb kept only the in-frame ones, dropping some. The sample comprises 1.5 million to 2.5 million clones, just under 95% of which are singletons, and approximately 1% rests with the top ten. The V gene is TRBV28, the J gene TRBJ2-7, with 7 positions matching TRBD2. Sequencing was carried out using naive CD8+ T cells sorted from blood. The source is a man aged 18-30 years in good health. Written as DNA, the CDR3 is TGTGCCAGCAGTTTTCCCGGACAAGGACTAGAATCTCCAGCTACGGGGGAGCAGTACTTC. Translation: CASSFPGQGLESPATGEQYF.